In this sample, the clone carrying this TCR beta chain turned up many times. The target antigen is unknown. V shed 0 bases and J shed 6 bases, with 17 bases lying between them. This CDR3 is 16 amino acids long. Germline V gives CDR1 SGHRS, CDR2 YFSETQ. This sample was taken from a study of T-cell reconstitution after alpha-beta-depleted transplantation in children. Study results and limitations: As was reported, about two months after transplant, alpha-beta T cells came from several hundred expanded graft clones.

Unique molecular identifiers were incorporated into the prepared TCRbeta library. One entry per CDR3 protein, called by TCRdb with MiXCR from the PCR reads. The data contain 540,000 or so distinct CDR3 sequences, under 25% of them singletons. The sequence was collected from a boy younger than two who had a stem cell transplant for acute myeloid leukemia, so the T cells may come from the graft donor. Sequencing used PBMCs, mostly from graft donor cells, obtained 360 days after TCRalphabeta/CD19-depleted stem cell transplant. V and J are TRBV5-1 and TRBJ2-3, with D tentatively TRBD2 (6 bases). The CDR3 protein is CASSLVAGMGWDTQYF. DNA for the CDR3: TGCGCCAGCAGCTTGGTGGCGGGGATGGGATGGGATACGCAGTATTTT.